This T cell receptor beta chain originates from a study of T cell responses to AZD1222 COVID-19 vaccine. Study-wide points: Samples come after the peak T cell response, not at day 14.

The table came from immunoSEQ multiplex PCR; TCRdb's copy has only in-frame clones and leaves some out. The data contain about 200,000 clones, about 86% of them singletons. V gave up 3 bases and J gave up 5 bases, with 16 bases separating them. This CDR3 is 15 amino acids long. CDR1 is KGHSY and CDR2 is FQNENV in the germline V gene. Concerning this clone: The antigen is undetermined.

This specimen was peripheral blood, taken on day 0 of AZD1222 vaccination. The source is an adult in good health. This chain joins TRBV16 and TRBJ1-1, with D maybe TRBD1 (6 bases). In nucleotides, the CDR3 is TGTGCCAGCAGCCAGAGACAGGACCTGGGGACTGAAGCTTTCTTT. Translated, it gives CASSQRQDLGTEAFF.